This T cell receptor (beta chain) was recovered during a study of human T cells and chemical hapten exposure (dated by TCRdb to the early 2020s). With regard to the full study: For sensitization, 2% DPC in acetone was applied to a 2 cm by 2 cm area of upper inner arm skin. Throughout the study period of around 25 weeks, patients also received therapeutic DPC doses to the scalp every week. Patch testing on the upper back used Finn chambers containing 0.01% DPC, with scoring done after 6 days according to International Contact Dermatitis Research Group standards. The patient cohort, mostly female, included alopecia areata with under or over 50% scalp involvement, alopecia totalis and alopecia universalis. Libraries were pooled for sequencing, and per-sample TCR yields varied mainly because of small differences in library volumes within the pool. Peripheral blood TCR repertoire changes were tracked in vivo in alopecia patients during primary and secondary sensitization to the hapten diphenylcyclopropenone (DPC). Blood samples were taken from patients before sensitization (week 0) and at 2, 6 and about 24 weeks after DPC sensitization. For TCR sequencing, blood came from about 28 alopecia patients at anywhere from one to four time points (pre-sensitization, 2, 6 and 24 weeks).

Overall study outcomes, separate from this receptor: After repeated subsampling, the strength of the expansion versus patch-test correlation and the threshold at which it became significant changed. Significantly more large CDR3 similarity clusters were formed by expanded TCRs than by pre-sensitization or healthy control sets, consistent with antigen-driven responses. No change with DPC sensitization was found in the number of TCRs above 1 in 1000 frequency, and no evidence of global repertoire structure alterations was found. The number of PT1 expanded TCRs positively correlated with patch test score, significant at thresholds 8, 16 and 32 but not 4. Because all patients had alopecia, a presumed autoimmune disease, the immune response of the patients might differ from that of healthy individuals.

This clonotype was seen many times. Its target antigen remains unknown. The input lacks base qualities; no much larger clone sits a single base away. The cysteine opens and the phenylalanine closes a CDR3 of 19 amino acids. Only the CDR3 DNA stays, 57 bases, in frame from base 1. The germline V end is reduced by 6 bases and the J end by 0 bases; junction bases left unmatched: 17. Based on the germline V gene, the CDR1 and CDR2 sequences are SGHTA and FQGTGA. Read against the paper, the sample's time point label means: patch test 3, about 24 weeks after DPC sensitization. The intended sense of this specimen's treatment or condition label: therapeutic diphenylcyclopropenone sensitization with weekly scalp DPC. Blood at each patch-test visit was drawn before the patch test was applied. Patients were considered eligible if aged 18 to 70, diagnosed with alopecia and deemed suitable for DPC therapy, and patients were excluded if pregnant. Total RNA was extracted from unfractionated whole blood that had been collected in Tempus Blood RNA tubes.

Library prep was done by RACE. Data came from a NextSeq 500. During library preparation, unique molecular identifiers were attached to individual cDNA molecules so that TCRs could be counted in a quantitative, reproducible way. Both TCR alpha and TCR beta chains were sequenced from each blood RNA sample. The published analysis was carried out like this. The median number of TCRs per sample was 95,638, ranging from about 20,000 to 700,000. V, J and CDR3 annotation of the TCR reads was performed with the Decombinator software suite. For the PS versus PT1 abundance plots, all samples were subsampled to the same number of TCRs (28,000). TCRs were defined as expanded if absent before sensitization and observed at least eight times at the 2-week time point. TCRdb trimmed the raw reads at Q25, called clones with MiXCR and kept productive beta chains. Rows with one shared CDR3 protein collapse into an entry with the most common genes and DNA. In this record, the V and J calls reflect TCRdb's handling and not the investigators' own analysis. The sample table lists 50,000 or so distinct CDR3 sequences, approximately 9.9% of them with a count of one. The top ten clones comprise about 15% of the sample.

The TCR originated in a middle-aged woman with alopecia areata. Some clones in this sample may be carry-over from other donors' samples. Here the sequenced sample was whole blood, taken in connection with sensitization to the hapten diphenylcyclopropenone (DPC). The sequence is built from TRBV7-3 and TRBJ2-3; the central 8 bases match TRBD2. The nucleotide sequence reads TGTGCCAGCAGTCCCCTCGGGCGGGGGGCGATTCGTAGCACAGATACGCAGTATTTT. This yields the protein CASSPLGRGAIRSTDTQYF.